These 13 T cell receptor beta chains were sequenced from one sample in a study of blood T cell repertoires in COVID-19. Generated by immunoSEQ multiplex PCR, the TCRdb table keeps only in-frame clones and is missing some. Of hundreds of thousands of clones in the sample, approximately 91% were seen once. Sequenced sample: peripheral blood. The origin of the receptors is a man aged 60 to 69 who had recovered from COVID-19.

The rearrangement joins TRBV29-1 to TRBJ1-2, with 8 bases that match TRBD1. The J segment lost 6 bases and the V segment lost 4 bases, leaving 13 bases of the junction unmatched. The length of the CDR3 is 15 residues. CDR1 and CDR2 from the germline V gene are SQVTM and ANQGSEA. CDR3 DNA sequence: TGCAGCGTTGCCTTTCGAGGGCAGGGGGCTGATGGCTACACCTTC. Translation gives CSVAFRGQGADGYTF.

This chain connects TRBV27 to TRBJ1-1; 9 bases match TRBD1. The germline V gene has CDR1 MNHEY and CDR2 SMNVEV (reference sequence). This CDR3 is 14 amino acids long. Trimming cost V 8 bases and J 4 bases; bases outside gene matches: 8. This chain's CDR3 is CASQDRGRLTEAFF. The CDR3, as DNA: TGTGCCAGCCAGGACAGGGGTCGGCTCACTGAAGCTTTCTTT.

V gene TRBV27 combines with J gene TRBJ2-4; 7 nucleotides line up with TRBD1. The V segment lost 6 bases and the J segment 0 bases; nucleotides outside the gene matches: 14. In germline, CDR1 is MNHEY, CDR2 SMNVEV (reference sequence). The CDR3 contains 18 residues. CDR3 nucleotide sequence: TGTGCCAGCAGCCCACTCACAGGGGATCTGATAGCCAAAAACATTCAGTACTTC. Protein: CASSPLTGDLIAKNIQYF.

The gene calls are TRBV19 and TRBJ2-7; D is ambiguous. The CDR3 covers 13 residues. CDR1 is LNHDA and CDR2 is SQIVND in the germline V gene (reference sequence). Trimming shortened V by 4 bases and J by 5 bases, and 12 bases separated the two germline ends. In DNA form, the CDR3 reads TGTGCCAGTAGTACGACACTGGTCCACGAGCAGTACTTC. Protein product: CASSTTLVHEQYF.

This CDR3 reads CASSLSGGVSVQFF. In DNA form, the CDR3 reads TGTGCCAGCAGTTTATCTGGGGGCGTTTCGGTGCAGTTCTTC. The gene calls are TRBV27 and TRBJ2-1; possible D gene TRBD1, 6 bases. Per germline, CDR1 MNHEY and CDR2 SMNVEV (reference sequence). V lost 0 bases and J lost 12, with 15 bases in between. This CDR3 is built from 14 residues.

CDR3 coding DNA: TGCGCCAGCAGCGGACAGGGGGCTTACGAGCAGTACTTC. Residues: CASSGQGAYEQYF. The rearrangement uses TRBV5-1 and TRBJ2-7, with 11 bases identical to TRBD1. Germline CDR1 and CDR2: SGHRS and YFSETQ. Trimming cost V 4 bases and J 4 bases; bases outside gene matches: 1. This CDR3 comprises 13 residues.

The rearrangement joins TRBV10-3 to TRBJ2-3; 8 bases line up with TRBD2. V was clipped by 3 bases and J by 0 bases; unmatched bases: 5. The germline V gene encodes CDR1 ENHRY and CDR2 SYGVKD. The CDR3 runs 16 residues. The CDR3 spells CAISDPRTSSTDTQYF. The CDR3 DNA reads TGTGCCATCAGTGACCCCCGGACTAGCAGCACAGATACGCAGTATTTT.

In the case of this clone: Other DNA sequences in the same sample also yield this CDR3. This chain joins TRBV9 and TRBJ1-1, with TRBD1 identical over 8 bases. This CDR3 has 14 residues. Trimming cost V 3 bases and J 4 bases; bases outside gene matches: 5. Per the germline V gene, CDR1 is SGDLS and CDR2 is YYNGEE. CDR3 coding DNA: TGTGCCAGCAGCGCCCAAACAGGGGGCACTGAAGCTTTCTTT. Its translation is CASSAQTGGTEAFF.

The chain joins TRBV19 to TRBJ2-5; a weak D match, TRBD2 (6 bases). Per the germline V gene, CDR1 is LNHDA and CDR2 is SQIVND (reference sequence). The V gene lost 5 bases and the J gene lost 3 bases, with 19 bases spanning the gap. There are 16 residues in the CDR3. As DNA, the CDR3 is TGTGCCAGTAGTTCCCGGGGGAGCGGAGGGAAAGAGACCCAGTACTTC. Amino acid sequence: CASSSRGSGGKETQYF.

The J gene is TRBJ1-2, the V gene TRBV19, with 7 bases that match TRBD1. The J segment lost 4 bases and the V segment lost 8 bases, leaving 10 bases of the junction unmatched. The CDR3 extends over 14 amino acids. In germline, CDR1 is LNHDA, CDR2 SQIVND (reference sequence). In nucleotides, the CDR3 is TGTGCCAGTGCAGGGGGGTTGGGCGGCTATGGCTACACCTTC. It encodes CASAGGLGGYGYTF.

CDR3 loop: CASSLGQAGFNVLTF. The CDR3 coding sequence is TGCGCCAGCAGCTTGGGACAGGCCGGGTTCAACGTCCTGACTTTC. This sequence joins TRBV5-1 and TRBJ2-6, with D possibly being TRBD1 (6 bases). Germline values: CDR1 SGHRS, CDR2 YFSETQ. Trimming left V 0 bases short and J 9 bases short, with 13 bases between. This CDR3 comprises 15 residues.

The chain is built from TRBV2 and TRBJ1-3, with TRBD1 as a possible D gene (6 bases). This CDR3 comprises 15 residues. Per germline, CDR1 SNHLY and CDR2 FYNNEI. CDR3 residues: CSLAGGADLGNTIYF. DNA for the CDR3: TGTTCCTTGGCGGGGGGCGCTGATCTTGGAAACACCATATATTTT.

This clone turned up a few times. The chain carries TRBV4-1 and TRBJ2-1; D is unclear. The CDR3 is 16 residues long. Germline V gene sequence: CDR1 MGHRA, CDR2 YSYEKL. V lost 1 base to trimming and J lost 2 bases, with 12 bases between them. CDR3 DNA: TGCGCCAGCAGCCAAGTCGACATCGTAGCCTACAATGAGCAGTTCTTC. This translates into CASSQVDIVAYNEQFF.